This T cell receptor (beta chain) originates from a study of blood T cell repertoires in COVID-19. Study-wide background: Material from acute and convalescent COVID-19 was sourced from the United States, Italy and Spain.

The repertoire was sequenced with immunoSEQ multiplex PCR; TCRdb's copy has only in-frame clones and lacks some. The sample has 200,000 to 300,000 clones; around 87% are singletons. Seattle patients were enrolled while actively infected and followed longitudinally. This TCR was recovered from a woman aged 55-70 years with COVID-19, enrolled during active disease. The material sequenced was peripheral blood.

Written as DNA, the CDR3 is TGTGCCTGGAGTGTTTCCGCGGGGGGGGCCTACGAGCAGTACTTC. Protein: CAWSVSAGGAYEQYF. The chain employs TRBV30 and TRBJ2-7; TRBD2 matches at 9 bases. Unmatched junction bases numbered 5, after V lost 0 bases and J lost 2 bases. This CDR3 region has 15 residues. Germline lookup yields CDR1 GTSNPN and CDR2 SVGIG (reference sequence).